The subject of this entry is one TCR beta chain. The source of the sample is a study of T-cell reconstitution after alpha-beta-depleted transplantation in children. This CDR3 spans 15 amino acids. V lost 3 bases and J 1 base, leaving 12 bases between the germline ends. CDR1 and CDR2 from the germline V gene are ENHRY and SYGVKD. It was with unique molecular identifiers that the TCRbeta library was prepared. One entry per CDR3 protein, called by TCRdb with MiXCR from the PCR reads. The profile covers a few hundred thousand distinct CDR3 sequences, with 10% to 15% appearing a single time and around 2.2% taken by the ten largest.

This specimen consisted of PBMCs, mostly from graft donor cells, obtained 360 days after TCRalphabeta/CD19-depleted stem cell transplant. The TCR sequence derives from a male patient younger than 18 who had a stem cell transplant for acute myeloid leukemia, so the T cells may come from the graft donor. J is TRBJ2-5 and V is TRBV10-3; D remains ambiguous. The CDR3 spells CAISDSRDLQETQYF. For the CDR3, the DNA is TGTGCCATCAGTGACTCCAGAGACCTCCAAGAGACCCAGTACTTC.